This record concerns one TCR beta chain sequence. The data derive from a study of blood T cell repertoires in COVID-19. On the study more broadly: Italy, Spain and the United States were the sources of the convalescent and acute COVID-19 samples. From T cells, B-cell-depleted T cells, or PBMCs came the material, which was cDNA or gDNA.

In the authors' workflow: Cell counts per sample came from amplifying reference gene primers. Generated by immunoSEQ multiplex PCR, the TCRdb table keeps only in-frame clones and is missing some. Clone size and V and J calls were adopted from that table, with D and trimming inferred from the DNA. The sample lists roughly 250,000 clones, approximately 79% occurring once. Unmatched junction bases numbered 2, after V lost 0 bases and J lost 2 bases. There are 16 residues in the CDR3. From germline, CDR1 is MNHNY and CDR2 SVGAGI (reference sequence). This chain links TRBV6-6 with TRBJ2-2, with 8 nucleotides matching TRBD2. The receptor was isolated from a woman between 40 and 55 years old with active or convalescent COVID-19. The sequenced material came from peripheral blood. The DNA for the CDR3 is TGTGCCAGCAGTTACTCGGGACTAGGCAACACCGGGGAGCTGTTTTTT. It codes for CASSYSGLGNTGELFF.